This T cell receptor beta chain was captured by sequencing in a study of identical twins. This clonotype showed up just a few times. Its antigen remains unidentified. Each CDR3 protein is one row after TCRdb ran MiXCR on the 5' RACE reads. The table lists 250,000 to 300,000 distinct CDR3 sequences, roughly 9.8% of them singletons, with approximately 6.5% in the top ten. Study-wide findings and caveats: Modeled out-of-frame TCR alpha sharing in monozygotic twins fell below observed levels.

Trimming stripped 4 bases from V and 5 bases from J, with 14 bases between. The CDR3 is 14 residues long. Germline assignment: CDR1 MNHEY and CDR2 SVGEGT. These data also featured in a second study, about yellow fever vaccine responses in identical twins.

The chain is built from TRBV6-2 or TRBV6-3 and TRBJ2-5; D perhaps matches TRBD2 (6 bases). This receptor was obtained from a woman aged 18-35 years in good health. The sample taken for sequencing was CD8+ T cells sorted from blood. Here the CDR3 DNA reads TGTGCCAGCAGTTCGACGGGACTCCGGGAGACCCAGTACTTC. Translating it yields CASSSTGLRETQYF.